This T cell receptor (beta chain) was identified during a study of blood T cell repertoires in COVID-19 (dated by TCRdb to the early 2020s). Study-wide context: Samples from collaborators originated in the United States, Italy and Spain and spanned both the acute and convalescent phases of COVID-19. The repertoires were released in a freely available public database meant as a resource for research on the immune response to SARS-CoV-2. Deeply sampled blood TCRbeta repertoires from subjects exposed to, actively infected with, or recovered from COVID-19 were included in the dataset. The prospective study material was composed of cDNA or gDNA derived from T cells, B-cell-depleted T cells, or PBMCs. Samples came from the ongoing ImmuneRACE study (first 160 participants) plus 1,254 subjects from 6 global collaborators. A de-identified subject ID, COVID-19 status, age in years and sex were almost always included in the sample metadata. HLA class I and class II types, where available, came from metadata supplied by the sample provider rather than from assay-based typing. Overall study outcomes, separate from this receptor: How much clinical and demographic metadata was included differed by source and by participant, and the metadata was provided uncurated.

TCRbeta CDR3 regions were amplified from genomic DNA using the immunoSEQ Assay, a bias-controlled multiplex PCR. On the authors' methods: The number of nucleated cells in each sample was estimated from the amplification of reference gene primers within the assay. To quantify the absolute abundance of each unique TCRbeta CDR3 rearrangement, sequence reads were collapsed and filtered. For each sample, productive Simpson clonality was calculated by taking the square root of Simpson's diversity index across productive rearrangements. TCRdb holds this immuneACCESS table with in-frame rearrangements only. Some clones are missing; in checked studies, unresolved V genes explain under half, and the rest has no known cause. The V and J calls and clone size are taken from that table; D and trimming were inferred from the DNA. A total of approximately 120,000 clones appear in this sample, 75% to 90% of them only once. The top ten constitute less than 3.5% of the sample.

At one collaborating source in Seattle, patients were enrolled during active infection and were followed longitudinally through the course of disease. Collaborating institutions collected whole blood in K2EDTA tubes following their own protocols. For TCRbeta analysis, collaborators shipped samples in one of three forms: frozen whole blood, isolated PBMCs, or DNA extracted from either of those sample types. In regard to this clone: It has no known antigen specificity. Base-call qualities are not available, and no considerably larger clone is one nucleotide away.

Spanning cysteine to phenylalanine, the CDR3 consists of 14 amino acids. The CDR3 DNA has 42 bases and is translated from base 1. Trimming removed 0 bases from V and 7 bases from J, leaving 12 bases between the germline ends. According to the germline V gene (reference sequence), CDR1 reads LGHDT and CDR2 reads YNNKEL. This TCR was sampled from a woman of 80 years or more with COVID-19, enrolled during active disease. The specimen was peripheral blood. The rearrangement joined TRBV3-1 (or the pseudogene TRBV3-2) to TRBJ1-2; the D gene is unclear. The CDR3 protein sequence reads: CASSQDLAAGGYTF. DNA sequence: TGTGCCAGCAGCCAAGATCTGGCGGCGGGTGGCTACACCTTC.